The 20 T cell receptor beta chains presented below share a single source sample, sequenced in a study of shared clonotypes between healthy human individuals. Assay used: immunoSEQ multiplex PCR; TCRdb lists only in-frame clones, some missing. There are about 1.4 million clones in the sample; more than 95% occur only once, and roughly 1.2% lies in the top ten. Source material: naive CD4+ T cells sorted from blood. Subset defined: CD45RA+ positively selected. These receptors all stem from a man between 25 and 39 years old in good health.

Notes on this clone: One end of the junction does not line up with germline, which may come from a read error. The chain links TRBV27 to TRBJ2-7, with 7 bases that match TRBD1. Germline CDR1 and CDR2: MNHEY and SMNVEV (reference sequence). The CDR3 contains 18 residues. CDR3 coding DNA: TGTGCCAGCAGATTATTAAGATCTTCCGGGACAGATTATTACGAGCAGTACTTC. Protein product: CASRLLRSSGTDYYEQYF.

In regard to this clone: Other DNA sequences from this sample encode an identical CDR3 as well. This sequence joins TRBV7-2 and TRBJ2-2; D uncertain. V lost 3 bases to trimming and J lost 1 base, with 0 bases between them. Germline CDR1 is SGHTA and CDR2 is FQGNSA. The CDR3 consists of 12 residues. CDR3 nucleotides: TGTGCCAGCAGCTTGAACACCGGGGAGCTGTTTTTT. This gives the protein CASSLNTGELFF.

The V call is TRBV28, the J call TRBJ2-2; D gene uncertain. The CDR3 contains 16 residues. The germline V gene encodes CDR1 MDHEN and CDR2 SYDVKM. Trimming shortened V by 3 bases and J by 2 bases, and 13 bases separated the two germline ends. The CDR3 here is CASSLGLLVNTGELFF. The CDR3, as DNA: TGTGCCAGCAGTTTGGGTTTATTGGTCAACACCGGGGAGCTGTTTTTT.

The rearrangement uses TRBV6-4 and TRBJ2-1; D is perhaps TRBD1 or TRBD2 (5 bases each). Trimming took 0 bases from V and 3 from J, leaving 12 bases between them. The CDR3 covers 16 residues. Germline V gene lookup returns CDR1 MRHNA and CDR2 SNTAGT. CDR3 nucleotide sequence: TGTGCCAGCAGTGACTCCTACGGGGCACTCTACAATGAGCAGTTCTTC. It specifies CASSDSYGALYNEQFF.

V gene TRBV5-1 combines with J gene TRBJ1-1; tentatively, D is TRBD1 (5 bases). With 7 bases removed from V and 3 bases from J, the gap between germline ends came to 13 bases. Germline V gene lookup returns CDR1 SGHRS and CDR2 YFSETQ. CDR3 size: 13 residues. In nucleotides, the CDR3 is TGCGCCAGCTCGATCGGGGGGGACACTGAAGCTTTCTTT. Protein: CASSIGGDTEAFF. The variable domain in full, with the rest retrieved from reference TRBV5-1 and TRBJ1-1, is KAGVTQTPRYLIKTRGQQVTLSCSPISGHRSVSWYQQTPGQGLQFLFEYFSETQRNKGNFPGRFSGRQFSNSRSEMNVSTLELGDSALYLCASSIGGDTEAFFGQGTRLTVV.

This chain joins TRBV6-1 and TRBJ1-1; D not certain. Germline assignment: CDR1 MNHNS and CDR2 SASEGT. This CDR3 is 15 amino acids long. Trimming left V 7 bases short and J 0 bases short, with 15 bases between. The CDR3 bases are TGTGCCAGCAATGTTCTTGGGTTAATGAACACTGAAGCTTTCTTT. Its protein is CASNVLGLMNTEAFF.

DNA of the CDR3: TGTGCCAGCAGCTTAGCTACAGGAATTTGGGAGACCCAGTACTTC. It translates to CASSLATGIWETQYF. V usage is TRBV7-2 and J usage is TRBJ2-5; D might be TRBD1 (5 bases). CDR3 size: 15 residues. Trimming shortened V by 0 bases and J by 5 bases, and 13 bases separated the two germline ends. Germline-derived CDR1 and CDR2 are SGHTA and FQGNSA.

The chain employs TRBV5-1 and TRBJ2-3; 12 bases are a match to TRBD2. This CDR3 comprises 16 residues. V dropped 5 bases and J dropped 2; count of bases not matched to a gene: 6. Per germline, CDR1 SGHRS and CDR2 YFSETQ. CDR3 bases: TGCGCCAGCAGTCCTGGGACTAGCGGGTTCACAGATACGCAGTATTTT. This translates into CASSPGTSGFTDTQYF.

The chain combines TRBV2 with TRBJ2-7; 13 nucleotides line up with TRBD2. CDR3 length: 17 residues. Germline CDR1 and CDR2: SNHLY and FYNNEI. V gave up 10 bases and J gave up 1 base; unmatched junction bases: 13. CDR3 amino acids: CATGTSGTRGGSYEQYF. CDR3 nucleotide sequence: TGTGCCACCGGGACTAGCGGGACTCGAGGGGGGTCCTACGAGCAGTACTTC.

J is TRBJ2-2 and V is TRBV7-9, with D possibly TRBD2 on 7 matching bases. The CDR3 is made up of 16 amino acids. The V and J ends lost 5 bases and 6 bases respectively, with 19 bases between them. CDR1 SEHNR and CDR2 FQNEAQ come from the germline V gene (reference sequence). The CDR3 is CASSPQRGGPPGELFF. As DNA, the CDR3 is TGTGCCAGCAGCCCCCAGAGGGGGGGTCCCCCCGGGGAGCTGTTTTTT.

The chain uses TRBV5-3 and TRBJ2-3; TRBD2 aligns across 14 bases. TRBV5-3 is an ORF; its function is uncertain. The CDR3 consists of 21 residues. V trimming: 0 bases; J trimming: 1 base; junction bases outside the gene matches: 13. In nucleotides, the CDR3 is TGTGCCAGAAGCTTGGTACCTTGTACCGGGACTAGCGGGAGAGGCACAGATACGCAGTATTTT. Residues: CARSLVPCTGTSGRGTDTQYF.

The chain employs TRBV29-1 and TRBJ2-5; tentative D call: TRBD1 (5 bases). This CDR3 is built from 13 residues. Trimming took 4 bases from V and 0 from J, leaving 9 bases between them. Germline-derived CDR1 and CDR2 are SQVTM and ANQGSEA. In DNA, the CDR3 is TGCAGCGTTGCGGTGACAGACCAAGAGACCCAGTACTTC. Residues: CSVAVTDQETQYF.

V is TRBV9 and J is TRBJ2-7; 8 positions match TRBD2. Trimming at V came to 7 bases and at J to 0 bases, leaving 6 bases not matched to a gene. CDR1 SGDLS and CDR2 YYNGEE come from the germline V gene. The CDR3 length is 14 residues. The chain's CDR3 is CASGTTSDSYEQYF. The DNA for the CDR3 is TGTGCCAGCGGCACGACTAGCGACTCCTACGAGCAGTACTTC.

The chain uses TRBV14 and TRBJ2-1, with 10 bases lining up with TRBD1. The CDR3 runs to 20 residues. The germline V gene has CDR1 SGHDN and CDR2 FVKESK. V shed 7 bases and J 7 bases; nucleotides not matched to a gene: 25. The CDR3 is CASTLPRDRGPRARSNEQFF. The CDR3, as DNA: TGTGCCAGCACGTTACCCCGGGACAGGGGCCCGCGGGCGAGATCTAATGAGCAGTTCTTC.

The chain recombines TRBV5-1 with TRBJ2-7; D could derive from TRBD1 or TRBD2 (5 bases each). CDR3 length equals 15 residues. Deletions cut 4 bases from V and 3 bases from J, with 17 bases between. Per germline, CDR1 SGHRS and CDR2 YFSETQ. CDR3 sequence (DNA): TGCGCCAGCAGCGCCACCGGGACGGTTTACTACGAGCAGTACTTC. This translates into CASSATGTVYYEQYF.

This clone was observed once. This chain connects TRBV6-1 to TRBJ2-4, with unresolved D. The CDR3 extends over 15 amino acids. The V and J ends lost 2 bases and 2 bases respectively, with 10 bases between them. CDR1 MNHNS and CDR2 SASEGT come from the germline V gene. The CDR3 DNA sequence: TGTGCCAGCAGTGAACTTGAAGTATCCAAAAACATTCAGTACTTC. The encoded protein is CASSELEVSKNIQYF.

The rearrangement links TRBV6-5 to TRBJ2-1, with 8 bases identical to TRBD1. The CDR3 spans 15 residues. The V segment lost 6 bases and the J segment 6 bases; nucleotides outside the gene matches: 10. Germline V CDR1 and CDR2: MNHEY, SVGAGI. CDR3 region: CASSLQGALGNEQFF. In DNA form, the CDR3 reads TGTGCCAGCAGCCTTCAGGGGGCATTGGGCAATGAGCAGTTCTTC.

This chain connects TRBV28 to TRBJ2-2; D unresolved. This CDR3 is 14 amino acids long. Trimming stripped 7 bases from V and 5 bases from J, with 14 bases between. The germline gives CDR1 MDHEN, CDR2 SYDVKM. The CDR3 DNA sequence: TGTGCCAGCACCCTTCCCGCAAGGACCGGGGAGCTGTTTTTT. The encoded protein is CASTLPARTGELFF.

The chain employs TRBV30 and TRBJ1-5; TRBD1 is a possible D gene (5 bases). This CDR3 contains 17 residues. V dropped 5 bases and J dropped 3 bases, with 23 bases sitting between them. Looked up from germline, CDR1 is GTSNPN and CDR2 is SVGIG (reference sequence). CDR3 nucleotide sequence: TGTGCCTGGGGGCTGGGAGAATCGAGACAGCTCAATCAGCCCCAGCATTTT. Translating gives CAWGLGESRQLNQPQHF.

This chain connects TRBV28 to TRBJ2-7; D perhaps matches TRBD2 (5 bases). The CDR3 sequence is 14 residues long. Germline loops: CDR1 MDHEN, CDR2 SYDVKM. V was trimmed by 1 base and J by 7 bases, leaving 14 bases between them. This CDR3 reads CASSLSERWREQYF. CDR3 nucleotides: TGTGCCAGCAGTTTATCAGAGAGGTGGAGGGAGCAGTACTTC. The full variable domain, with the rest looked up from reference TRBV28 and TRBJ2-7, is DVKVTQSSRYLVKRTGEKVFLECVQDMDHENMFWYRQDPGLGLRLIYFSYDVKMKEKGDIPEGYSVSREKKERFSLILESASTNQTSMYLCASSLSERWREQYFGPGTRLTVT.